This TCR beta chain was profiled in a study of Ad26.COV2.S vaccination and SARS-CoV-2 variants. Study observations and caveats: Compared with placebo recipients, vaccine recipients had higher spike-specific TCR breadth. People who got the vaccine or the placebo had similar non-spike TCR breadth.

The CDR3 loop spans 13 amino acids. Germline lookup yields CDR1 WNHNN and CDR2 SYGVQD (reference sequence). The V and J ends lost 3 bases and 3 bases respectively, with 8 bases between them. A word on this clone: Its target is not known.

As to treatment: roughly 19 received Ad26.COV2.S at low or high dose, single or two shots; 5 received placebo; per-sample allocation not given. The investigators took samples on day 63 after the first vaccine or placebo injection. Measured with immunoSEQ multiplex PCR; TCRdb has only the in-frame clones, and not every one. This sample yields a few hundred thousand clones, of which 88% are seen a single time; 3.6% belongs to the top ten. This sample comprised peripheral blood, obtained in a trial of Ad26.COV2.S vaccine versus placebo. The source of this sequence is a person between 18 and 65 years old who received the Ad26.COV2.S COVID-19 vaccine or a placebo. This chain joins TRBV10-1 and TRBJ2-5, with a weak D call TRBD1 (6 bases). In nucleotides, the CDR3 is TGCGCCAGCAGTGATCACAGGGAAGAGACCCAGTACTTC. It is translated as CASSDHREETQYF.